The rows below give T cell receptor beta chains drawn from one sample of a study of siplizumab effects on memory and regulatory T cells. Their target antigens are unknown. Data came from immunoSEQ multiplex PCR; TCRdb stores just in-frame clones and leaves some out. The repertoire holds 9,000 to 13,000 clones, with around 46% as singletons. Sequenced sample: CFSE-low (dividing) CD4+ T cells sorted from an allogeneic mixed lymphocyte reaction. The receptors originated from a human donor in good health; the cells came from an allogeneic mixed lymphocyte reaction. Each CDR3 is given with its conserved first and last residue. Each record gives: clone size, V gene, D gene, J gene, CDR3 DNA, CDR3 protein. D genes are given only for firm matches. A clone size is listed for some rows: how often the clone was seen (once, few, many), or a class if it is expanded.

NA	TRBV5-4	NA	TRBJ1-2	TGTGCCAGCAGCCTGGATCCAGGGGCGGGCGGCTACACCTTC	CASSLDPGAGGYTF
NA	TRBV7-2	NA	TRBJ2-1	TGTGCCAGCAGCCCGCAGACCGGGCTTGATCAGTTCTTC	CASSPQTGLDQFF
few	TRBV5-6	NA	TRBJ2-7	TGTGCCAGCAGCTTTATCGATTTATACGAGCAGTACTTC	CASSFIDLYEQYF
NA	TRBV29-1	TRBD1	TRBJ2-7	TGCAGCCCGGCAGGGGGAATTAGCGAGCAGTACTTC	CSPAGGISEQYF
NA	TRBV27	NA	TRBJ2-7	TGTGCCAGCAGTTTAATGGGCGGCTCCTACGAGCAGTACTTC	CASSLMGGSYEQYF
NA	TRBV5-1	TRBD2	TRBJ2-2	TGCGCCAGCACTTTGGGGGGGGTAAACACCGGGGAGCTGTTTTTT	CASTLGGVNTGELFF
large	TRBV5-6	TRBD1	TRBJ1-2	TGTGCCAGCAGCCCTAGGACAGGGAATGGCTACACCTTC	CASSPRTGNGYTF
NA	TRBV19	TRBD2	TRBJ2-2	TGTGCCAGTAGGACCCTAGCGGGAGGCTCCGGGGAGCTGTTTTTT	CASRTLAGGSGELFF
NA	TRBV28	NA	TRBJ2-2	TGTGCCAGCATTGAGGGATGGAGAACCGGGGAGCTGTTTTTT	CASIEGWRTGELFF
NA	TRBV5-1	TRBD2	TRBJ2-1	TGCGCCAGCAGCTTGGGTAGCGGGAGGTCGGATGAGCAGTTCTTC	CASSLGSGRSDEQFF
NA	TRBV5-1	TRBD2	TRBJ2-5	TGCGCCAGCAGCTTGGGCGATCGACTAGCGGCAGGGGGAGAGACCCAGTACTTC	CASSLGDRLAAGGETQYF
NA	TRBV30	NA	TRBJ2-7	TGTGCCTGGAGGGGGGGGCGGGGGTCGGTGCACTTC	CAWRGGRGSVHF